This paragraph reports one T cell receptor beta chain. The antigen is undetermined. This entry belongs to a study of cytomegalovirus exposure and HLA in healthy donors. Study-wide results and limits: Available immune exposure information was restricted to CMV serostatus only. Several of the most significant clusters appeared, in a later analysis, to be linked to common viral pathogens. The HLA-A and HLA-B alleles of most subjects were reportedly predicted accurately from TCR beta sequences.

Germline V gene data show CDR1 as SGHDT and CDR2 as YYEEEE. The CDR3 has 12 amino acids. V lost 4 bases to trimming and J lost 12 bases, with 14 bases between them. Amplification used 60 Vbeta primers and 13 Jbeta primers. The table came from immunoSEQ multiplex PCR; TCRdb's copy has only in-frame clones and leaves some out. The data hold some 100,000 clones, with 62% observed a single time. The receptor was isolated from a woman in her thirties in good health and CMV-seropositive. The chain combines TRBV5-6 with TRBJ2-1, with a weak D call TRBD2 (7 bases). Material: PBMCs. The CDR3 DNA sequence: TGTGCCAGCAGCGTAGGGGGGGTAGGGCAGTTCTTC. Protein: CASSVGGVGQFF.